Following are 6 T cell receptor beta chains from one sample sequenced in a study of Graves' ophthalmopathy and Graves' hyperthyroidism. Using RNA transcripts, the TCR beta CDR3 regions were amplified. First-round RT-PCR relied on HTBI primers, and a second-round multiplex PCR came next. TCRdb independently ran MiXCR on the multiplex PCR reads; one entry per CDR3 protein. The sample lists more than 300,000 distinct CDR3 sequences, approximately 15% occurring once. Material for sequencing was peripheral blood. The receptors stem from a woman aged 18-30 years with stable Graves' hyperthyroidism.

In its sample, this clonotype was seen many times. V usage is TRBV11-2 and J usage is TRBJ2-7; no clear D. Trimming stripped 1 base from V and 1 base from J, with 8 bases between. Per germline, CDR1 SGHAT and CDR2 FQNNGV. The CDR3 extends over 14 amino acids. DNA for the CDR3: TGTGCCAGCAGCTTAGGTACGGGTTCCTACGAGCAGTACTTC. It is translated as CASSLGTGSYEQYF.

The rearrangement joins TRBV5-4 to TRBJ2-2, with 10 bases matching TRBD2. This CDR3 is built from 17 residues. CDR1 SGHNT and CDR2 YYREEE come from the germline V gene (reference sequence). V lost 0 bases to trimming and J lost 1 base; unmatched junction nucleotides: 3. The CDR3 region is CASSLARTSGNTGELFF. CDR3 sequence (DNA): TGTGCCAGCAGCTTGGCTAGGACTAGCGGGAACACCGGGGAGCTGTTTTTT.

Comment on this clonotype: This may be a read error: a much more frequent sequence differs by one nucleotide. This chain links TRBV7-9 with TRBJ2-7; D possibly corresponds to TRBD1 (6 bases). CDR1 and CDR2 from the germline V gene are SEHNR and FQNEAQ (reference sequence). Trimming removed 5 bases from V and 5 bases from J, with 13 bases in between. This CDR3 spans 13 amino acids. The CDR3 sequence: CASSPRQAHEQYV. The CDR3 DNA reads TGTGCCAGCAGCCCAAGACAGGCCCACGAGCAGTACGTC.

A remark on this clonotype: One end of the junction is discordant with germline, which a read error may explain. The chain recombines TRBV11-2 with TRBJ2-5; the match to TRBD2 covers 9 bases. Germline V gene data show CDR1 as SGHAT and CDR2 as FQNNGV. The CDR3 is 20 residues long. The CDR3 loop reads CASSLDLQAGGHLYQETQDF. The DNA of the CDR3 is TGTGCCAGCAGCTTAGATCTCCAAGCGGGGGGCCATCTGTACCAAGAGACCCAGGACTTC.

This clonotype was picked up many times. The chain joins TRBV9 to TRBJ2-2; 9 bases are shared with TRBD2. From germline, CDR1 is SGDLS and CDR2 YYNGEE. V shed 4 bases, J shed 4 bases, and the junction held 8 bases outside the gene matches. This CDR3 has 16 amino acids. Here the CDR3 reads CASSPLAGAGTGELFF. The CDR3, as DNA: TGTGCCAGCAGCCCATTAGCGGGGGCGGGCACCGGGGAGCTGTTTTTT.

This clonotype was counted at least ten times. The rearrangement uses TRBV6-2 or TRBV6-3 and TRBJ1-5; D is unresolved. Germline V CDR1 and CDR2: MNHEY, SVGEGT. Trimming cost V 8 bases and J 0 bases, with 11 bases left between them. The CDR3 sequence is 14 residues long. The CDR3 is CASSWGYSNQPQHF. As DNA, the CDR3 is TGTGCCAGCTCTTGGGGATATAGCAATCAGCCCCAGCATTTT.